The 21 T cell receptor beta chains in this list originate from one sample, sequenced in a study of blood T cell repertoires in COVID-19. The assay was immunoSEQ multiplex PCR, and TCRdb's table has in-frame clones only and misses some. Here the sample spans about 330,000 clones, about 90% being singletons. Sequencing was performed on PBMCs or T cells enriched from blood (not recorded which). The origin of the receptors is a woman aged 25 to 39 who had recovered from COVID-19.

The chain uses TRBV4-1 and TRBJ2-6; 9 positions agree with TRBD1. The ends lost 0 bases at V and 1 base at J; junction bases unmatched: 4. Germline assignment: CDR1 MGHRA and CDR2 YSYEKL. The CDR3 consists of 18 residues. The CDR3 here is CASSQDGDRVSGANVLTF. The CDR3 DNA is TGCGCCAGCAGCCAAGATGGGGACAGGGTATCTGGGGCCAACGTCCTGACTTTC.

This chain joins TRBV7-3 and TRBJ2-1, with TRBD1 matching over 8 bases. V was pared by 2 bases and J by 10 bases, with 10 bases of the junction left unmatched. The CDR3 runs 15 residues. The germline V gene encodes CDR1 SGHTA and CDR2 FQGTGA. CDR3 sequence (DNA): TGTGCCAGCAGCTTACAGGGGGCAGGGTCTCTCGAGCAGTTCTTC. Residues: CASSLQGAGSLEQFF.

The chain carries TRBV6-2 or TRBV6-3 and TRBJ1-4; D gene unclear. CDR1 and CDR2 from the germline V gene are MNHEY and SVGEGT. V dropped 2 bases and J dropped 0 bases, with 7 bases sitting between them. The CDR3 totals 15 residues. The CDR3 protein is CASSYTAATNEKLFF. For the CDR3, the DNA is TGTGCCAGCAGTTACACAGCTGCAACTAATGAAAAACTGTTTTTT.

V is TRBV29-1 and J is TRBJ2-7; possible D gene TRBD1, 6 bases. The germline V and J ends were trimmed by 5 bases and 8 bases, with 16 bases remaining between them. The CDR3 is 12 residues long. Germline CDR1 reads SQVTM; CDR2 reads ANQGSEA. The CDR3 DNA sequence: TGCAGCGTTCGGACAGATGCTACGCAGCAGTACTTC. It yields the protein CSVRTDATQQYF.

V and J are TRBV27 and TRBJ1-6; possible D gene TRBD1, 5 bases. Deletions cut 0 bases from V and 10 bases from J, with 13 bases between. The germline V gene encodes CDR1 MNHEY and CDR2 SMNVEV (reference sequence). The CDR3 has 15 amino acids. CDR3: CASSLSRGAGSPLHF. CDR3 sequence (DNA): TGTGCCAGCAGTTTATCTCGAGGGGCGGGGTCACCCCTCCACTTT.

This chain links TRBV3-1 (or the pseudogene TRBV3-2) with TRBJ1-3; no firm D call. V lost 3 bases and J 2 bases, leaving 5 bases between the germline ends. Germline V gene data show CDR1 as LGHDT and CDR2 as YNNKEL (reference sequence). The CDR3 runs to 13 residues. CDR3 nucleotide sequence: TGTGCCAGCAGCCACGGGGCTGGAAACACCATATATTTT. Amino acid sequence: CASSHGAGNTIYF.

This clone was seen a handful of times. The chain couples TRBV6-5 to TRBJ1-1; 9 nucleotides align to TRBD1. The CDR3 extends over 14 amino acids. After removal of 8 bases from V and 7 bases from J, the junction contained 11 bases not matched to a gene. Germline V gene data show CDR1 as MNHEY and CDR2 as SVGAGI. DNA of the CDR3: TGTGCCAGCTGGTTTGGACAGGGGAAAGGTGAAGCTTTCTTT. This codes for CASWFGQGKGEAFF.

The rearrangement joins TRBV19 to TRBJ1-2, with D perhaps TRBD1 (6 bases). From germline, CDR1 is LNHDA and CDR2 SQIVND (reference sequence). V lost 1 base and J lost 3, with 9 bases in between. The CDR3 consists of 14 residues. CDR3 bases: TGTGCCAGTAGTATAGGACAGGCCTACTATGGCTACACCTTC. Amino acids: CASSIGQAYYGYTF. Full variable domain (outside the CDR3, taken from reference TRBV19 and TRBJ1-2): DGGITQSPKYLFRKEGQNVTLSCEQNLNHDAMYWYRQDPGQGLRLIYYSQIVNDFQKGDIAEGYSVSREKKESFPLTVTSAQKNPTAFYLCASSIGQAYYGYTFGSGTRLTVV.

This chain links TRBV5-1 with TRBJ1-1; 8 bases are shared with TRBD1. The junction had 19 bases not matched to a gene; V was cut back by 4 bases and J by 5 bases. Germline CDR1 reads SGHRS; CDR2 reads YFSETQ. The CDR3 sequence is 18 residues long. Here the CDR3 DNA reads TGCGCCAGCAGCGCACCAACCGGGACAGGCTTTATGGGAACTGAAGCTTTCTTT. This codes for CASSAPTGTGFMGTEAFF.

The chain couples TRBV2 to TRBJ1-2; D possibly corresponds to TRBD1 (5 bases). The CDR3 extends over 15 amino acids. CDR1 and CDR2 (germline): SNHLY, FYNNEI. V was trimmed by 3 bases and J by 3 bases, leaving 14 bases between them. CDR3 in DNA: TGTGCCAGCAGTGATCCCACAGGCGTAGACTATGGCTACACCTTC. This codes for CASSDPTGVDYGYTF.

This clone appeared once. CDR3 sequence: CASSIDLQGRRAFF. The DNA for the CDR3 is TGTGCCAGTAGTATAGATTTACAGGGGAGGAGAGCTTTCTTT. V gene TRBV19 combines with J gene TRBJ1-1; 7 nucleotides align to TRBD1. The CDR3 is 14 amino acids. Germline trimming cut 0 bases from V and 10 bases from J; bases unmatched to any gene: 8. Per the germline V gene, CDR1 is LNHDA and CDR2 is SQIVND (reference sequence).

This rearrangement joins TRBV5-1 to TRBJ1-1; D might be TRBD1 (5 bases). The CDR3 sequence is 14 residues long. The V gene's germline CDR1 is SGHRS and CDR2 YFSETQ. V was trimmed by 1 base and J by 3 bases, leaving 10 bases between them. The CDR3: CASSLSGLDTEAFF. CDR3 nucleotides: TGCGCCAGCAGCTTGTCAGGGTTGGACACTGAAGCTTTCTTT.

V is TRBV9 and J is TRBJ2-3, with 15 bases matching TRBD2. The CDR3 length is 18 residues. V was pared by 2 bases and J by 5 bases, with 9 bases of the junction left unmatched. Germline V gene sequence: CDR1 SGDLS, CDR2 YYNGEE. The CDR3 loop reads CASSVTGLAGGMGDTQYF. CDR3 nucleotide sequence: TGTGCCAGCAGCGTCACGGGACTAGCGGGGGGAATGGGAGATACGCAGTATTTT.

The chain recombines TRBV19 with TRBJ1-5, with 7 bases aligning to TRBD1. V shed 7 bases, J shed 0 bases, and the junction held 12 bases outside the gene matches. Germline V gives CDR1 LNHDA, CDR2 SQIVND (reference sequence). This CDR3 has 17 amino acids. CDR3 in amino acids: CASMVGRGETSNQPQHF. The DNA for the CDR3 is TGTGCCAGTATGGTCGGCAGGGGGGAAACTAGCAATCAGCCCCAGCATTTT.

The V call is TRBV4-1, the J call TRBJ1-3, with D maybe TRBD1 (5 bases). Germline lookup yields CDR1 MGHRA and CDR2 YSYEKL. CDR3 length: 17 residues. V was clipped by 5 bases and J by 3 bases, with 20 bases between them. CDR3 bases: TGCGCCAGCAGCACCCCCTGGGAGGGGATGGGTGGAAACACCATATATTTT. As protein: CASSTPWEGMGGNTIYF.

This chain uses TRBV25-1 with TRBJ1-6; tentative D call: TRBD1 (6 bases). Trimming stripped 7 bases from V and 12 bases from J, with 19 bases between. Germline assignment: CDR1 MGHDK and CDR2 SYGVNS. This CDR3 spans 14 amino acids. The DNA for the CDR3 is TGTGCCAGCACCAAAGGGGGGGTCCGAGGACCCCTCCACTTT. Residues: CASTKGGVRGPLHF.

The chain recombines TRBV5-4 with TRBJ1-1; 8 nucleotides match TRBD1. Germline assignment: CDR1 SGHNT and CDR2 YYREEE (reference sequence). The CDR3 loop spans 14 amino acids. V lost 0 bases and J lost 5; bases outside the gene matches: 3. The DNA for the CDR3 is TGTGCCAGCAGCTTGGACAGGGGGTATACTGAAGCTTTCTTT. It translates to CASSLDRGYTEAFF.

This clone was detected only once. The chain recombines TRBV19 with TRBJ2-2; 9 nucleotides match TRBD2. V lost 7 bases, J lost 0 bases, and 6 bases stayed unmatched. Germline CDR1 LNHDA, CDR2 SQIVND (reference sequence). The CDR3 runs 16 residues. CDR3 coding DNA: TGTGCCAGTATAAAGCGGGGGGTGTCGAACACCGGGGAGCTGTTTTTT. Translation gives CASIKRGVSNTGELFF.

The table lists this clone with a few counts. The V and J genes are TRBV5-1 and TRBJ2-3; 8 bases line up with TRBD2. The V gene's germline CDR1 is SGHRS and CDR2 YFSETQ. The CDR3 has 18 residues. After removal of 0 bases from V and 0 bases from J, the junction contained 9 bases not matched to a gene. The CDR3 region has the DNA TGCGCCAGCAGCTTGGCCACTAGCGGAACGGCTAGCACAGATACGCAGTATTTT. Translation gives CASSLATSGTASTDTQYF.

The chain recombines TRBV7-2 with TRBJ1-2; 7 bases match TRBD1. Germline V gives CDR1 SGHTA, CDR2 FQGNSA. The CDR3 has 16 residues. V lost 5 bases to trimming and J lost 0 bases; unmatched junction nucleotides: 9. The DNA of the CDR3 is TGTGCCAGCAGCAAGCAAACAGGGGAGGCTAACTATGGCTACACCTTC. Translated: CASSKQTGEANYGYTF. Supplemented by reference TRBV7-2 and TRBJ1-2, the full variable domain reads GAGVSQSPSNKVTEKGKDVELRCDPISGHTALYWYRQSLGQGLEFLIYFQGNSAPDKSGLPSDRFSAERTGGSVSTLTIQRTQQEDSAVYLCASSKQTGEANYGYTFGSGTRLTVV.

This chain connects TRBV11-2 to TRBJ1-6; TRBD1 aligns across 7 bases. Germline trimming cut 3 bases from V and 6 bases from J; bases unmatched to any gene: 5. Germline lookup yields CDR1 SGHAT and CDR2 FQNNGV. The CDR3 contains 15 residues. This CDR3 is CASSFEGQSNSPLHF. The CDR3 DNA is TGTGCCAGCAGCTTTGAGGGACAGAGTAATTCACCCCTCCACTTT.